A selection of T cell receptor beta chains follows, all from one sample in a study of multiple sclerosis patients with progressive multifocal leukoencephalopathy. Measured with immunoSEQ multiplex PCR; TCRdb has only the in-frame clones, and not every one. Found here are 30,000 or so clones, over 80% of them singletons; the top ten hold about 5.7%. Specimen: PBMCs, collected from a patient treated with natalizumab. These receptors were taken from a woman aged 40 to 50 with progressive multifocal leukoencephalopathy. CDR3s include the opening cysteine and the closing phenylalanine or tryptophan. The D gene is left open where the match is weak. The size of a clone is reported for some rows only, either as once, few or many, or as a class for expanded clones.

TRBV6-6	TRBJ1-2	NA	NA	TGTGCCAGCAGTTCACCGGGGGCAAACTATGGCTACACCTTC	CASSSPGANYGYTF
TRBV30	TRBJ1-1	NA	NA	TGTGCCTGGAGTTCGACTATGACATACACTGAAGCTTTCTTT	CAWSSTMTYTEAFF
TRBV19	TRBJ2-1	NA	NA	TGTGCCAGTAGTATCTCGGGGACGAAGGCAAATGAGCAGTTCTTC	CASSISGTKANEQFF
TRBV19	TRBJ2-3	NA	NA	TGTGCCAGTAGCACCTCGGACACAGATACGCAGTATTTT	CASSTSDTDTQYF
TRBV12-5	TRBJ1-5	NA	TRBD1	TGTGCTAGTGGTTTGGAGTCAGGGGGCTGGCAGCCCCAGCATTTT	CASGLESGGWQPQHF
TRBV11-3	TRBJ2-1	NA	NA	TGCGCCAGCAGCCAAGAGGCCCAAAGCTCCTACAATGAGCAGTTCTTC	CASSQEAQSSYNEQFF
TRBV11-2	TRBJ2-5	NA	NA	TGTGCCAGCAGCTTCCATACCAAAGAGACCCAGTACTTC	CASSFHTKETQYF
TRBV2	TRBJ2-5	NA	NA	TGTGCCAGCACGTATCAAGAGACCCAGTACTTC	CASTYQETQYF
TRBV28	TRBJ2-2	few	NA	TGTGCCAGCAGTCTGCTCGGAGGGCTGAACACCGGGGAGCTGTTTTTT	CASSLLGGLNTGELFF
TRBV29-1	TRBJ2-7	NA	NA	TGCAGCGTTGAGAGGACAAACGAGCAGTACTTC	CSVERTNEQYF
TRBV2	TRBJ2-1	medium-sized	TRBD2	TGTGCCAGCAGTGAGAGTAGCGGGGGGTTTTACAATGAGCAGTTCTTC	CASSESSGGFYNEQFF
TRBV9	TRBJ2-7	once	NA	TGTGCCAGCAGCGTCAGCAGGGGAGGGGAGCAGTACTTC	CASSVSRGGEQYF